This T cell receptor beta chain was identified during a study of T-cell memory formation after mild COVID-19. Across the whole study: Largely, TCR clusters stayed within a single donor. General study points: Researchers report contracting CD4+ clones mostly in CM and EM, with CD8+ clones in EMRA.

Germline V lookup: CDR1 MNHNY, CDR2 SVGAGI (reference sequence). V was cut by 0 bases and J by 8 bases, with 9 bases left in between. This CDR3 region has 13 residues. TCR alpha and TCR beta cDNA libraries carrying sample barcodes and UMIs were produced by 5'RACE using constant-segment primers. TCRdb passed the 5' RACE reads through MiXCR, listing each CDR3 protein once. The sample holds about half a million distinct CDR3 sequences, 15% to 20% seen once. This clonotype was counted a few times. The antigen is not known. The clonotype was recovered from an adult woman who had mild COVID-19 (a few samples of this study predate the infection). Cell type and time point are not known. The chain couples TRBV6-6 to TRBJ2-3; tentative D call: TRBD1 (5 bases). Sequencing was done on a sample of PBMCs or a T cell subset sorted from them (not recorded which). The DNA for the CDR3 is TGTGCCAGCAGTTACTCGGGCCAGGGTACGCAGTATTTT. As protein: CASSYSGQGTQYF.